The 4 T cell receptor beta chains below were found in one sample sequenced in a study of early T cells in non-severe SARS-CoV-2 infection. TCRdb reprocessed the 5' RACE reads via MiXCR and lists one record per CDR3 protein. In the table there are 57,000 or so distinct CDR3 sequences, around 12% of which are singletons. The material was whole blood, obtained at baseline. The receptors stem from an adult who was a healthcare worker with PCR-confirmed SARS-CoV-2 infection or an uninfected control (not recorded which). The donor label of this sample is uncertain.

This clonotype has only a few counts. V usage is TRBV7-8 and J usage is TRBJ2-1; tentatively, D is TRBD2 (7 bases). This CDR3 spans 13 amino acids. Trimming shortened V by 0 bases and J by 8 bases, and 8 bases separated the two germline ends. The germline CDR1 and CDR2 sequences are SGHVS and FQNEAQ. The CDR3 coding sequence is TGTGCCAGCAGCTTAGCGCGGGGGCATGAGCAGTTCTTC. Amino acids: CASSLARGHEQFF.

This clonotype showed up just a few times. This chain connects TRBV6-2 or TRBV6-3 to TRBJ2-7, with 9 positions matching TRBD1. The length of the CDR3 is 14 residues. Unmatched junction bases numbered 5, after V lost 6 bases and J lost 2 bases. Germline CDR1 reads MNHEY; CDR2 reads SVGEGT. CDR3 nucleotides: TGTGCCAGCAGCCGAGGGACAGGGACCTACGAGCAGTACGTC. Translated: CASSRGTGTYEQYV.

This clonotype was recorded a few times. The chain couples TRBV10-3 to TRBJ2-1; 7 nucleotides line up with TRBD2. Unmatched junction bases numbered 0, after V lost 3 bases and J lost 1 base. Looked up from germline, CDR1 is ENHRY and CDR2 is SYGVKD. The length of the CDR3 is 14 residues. CDR3 nucleotides: TGTGCCATCAGTGACGGGGGGTCCTACAATGAGCAGTTCTTC. Translated, it gives CAISDGGSYNEQFF.

This clonotype occurred a few times. The CDR3 does not end in the conserved phenylalanine or tryptophan, so this is likely a read error. This chain links TRBV7-3 with TRBJ1-2; tentative D call: TRBD1 (6 bases). Germline V gives CDR1 SGHTA, CDR2 FQGTGA. V was clipped by 6 bases and J by 1 base, with 6 bases between them. The CDR3 totals 12 residues. The CDR3 here is CASRDSNYGYTI. For the CDR3, the DNA is TGTGCCAGCAGGGACAGTAACTATGGCTACACCATC.